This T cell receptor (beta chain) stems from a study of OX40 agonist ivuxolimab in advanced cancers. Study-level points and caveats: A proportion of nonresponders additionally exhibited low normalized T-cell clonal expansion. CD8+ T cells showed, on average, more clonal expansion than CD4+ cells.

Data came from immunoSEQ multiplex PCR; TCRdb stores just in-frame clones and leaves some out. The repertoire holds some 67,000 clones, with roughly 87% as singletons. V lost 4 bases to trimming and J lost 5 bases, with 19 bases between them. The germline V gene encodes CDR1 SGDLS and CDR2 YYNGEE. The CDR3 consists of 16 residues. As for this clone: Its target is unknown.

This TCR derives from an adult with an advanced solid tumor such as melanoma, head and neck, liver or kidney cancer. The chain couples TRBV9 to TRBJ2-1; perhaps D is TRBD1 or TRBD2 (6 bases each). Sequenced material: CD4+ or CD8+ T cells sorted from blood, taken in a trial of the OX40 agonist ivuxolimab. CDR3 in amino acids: CASSLGGGTRDNEQFF. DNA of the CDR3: TGTGCCAGCAGCCTGGGGGGCGGGACGAGGGACAATGAGCAGTTCTTC.